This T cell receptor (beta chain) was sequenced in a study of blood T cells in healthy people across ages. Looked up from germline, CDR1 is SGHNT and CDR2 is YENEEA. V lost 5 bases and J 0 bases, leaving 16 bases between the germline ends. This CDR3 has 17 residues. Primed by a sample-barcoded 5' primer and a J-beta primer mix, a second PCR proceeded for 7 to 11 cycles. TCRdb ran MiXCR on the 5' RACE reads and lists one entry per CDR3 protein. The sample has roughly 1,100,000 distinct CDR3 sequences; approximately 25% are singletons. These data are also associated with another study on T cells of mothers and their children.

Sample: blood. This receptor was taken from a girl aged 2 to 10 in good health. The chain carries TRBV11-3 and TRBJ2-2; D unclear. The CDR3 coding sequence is TGTGCCAGCAGCCACGCCCCGAGGCAAACGAACACCGGGGAGCTGTTTTTT. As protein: CASSHAPRQTNTGELFF.